Each of the 32 T cell receptor beta chains below was sequenced from the same sample in a study of shared clonotypes between healthy human individuals. TCRdb's table, derived via immunoSEQ multiplex PCR, lists solely in-frame clones and lacks some. The data show about 2.5 million clones, 85% to 95% seen once. The sequenced material came from naive CD4+ T cells from PBMCs. Subset reported: CD45RA+ positively selected. The receptors were gathered from a man younger than 35 in good health. Some clones in this sample may be carry-over from other donors' samples.

With respect to this clone: The sample contains more than one DNA sequence encoding this CDR3. The genes are TRBV25-1 and TRBJ1-1, with D hard to call. This CDR3 has 11 residues. Per germline, CDR1 MGHDK and CDR2 SYGVNS. The germline V and J ends were trimmed by 6 bases and 4 bases, with 6 bases remaining between them. In DNA, the CDR3 is TGTGCCAGCAGCCGAGGCACTGAAGCTTTCTTT. This translates into CASSRGTEAFF.

The chain carries TRBV7-2 and TRBJ1-2, with a weak D call TRBD1 (5 bases). The CDR3 loop spans 14 amino acids. CDR1 SGHTA and CDR2 FQGNSA come from the germline V gene. Trimming removed 5 bases at V and 2 bases at J, with 12 bases between. CDR3: CASSPLGLNYGYTF. In nucleotides, the CDR3 is TGTGCCAGCAGCCCCCTGGGGCTAAACTATGGCTACACCTTC. The full variable domain, with the rest looked up from reference TRBV7-2 and TRBJ1-2, is GAGVSQSPSNKVTEKGKDVELRCDPISGHTALYWYRQSLGQGLEFLIYFQGNSAPDKSGLPSDRFSAERTGGSVSTLTIQRTQQEDSAVYLCASSPLGLNYGYTFGSGTRLTVV.

The V call is TRBV6-5, the J call TRBJ2-7, with no clear D. The ends were cut back, 5 bases at V and 5 bases at J, with 10 bases in the middle. This CDR3 spans 12 amino acids. CDR1 MNHEY and CDR2 SVGAGI come from the germline V gene. CDR3 residues: CASSPNIHEQYF. As DNA, the CDR3 is TGTGCCAGCAGTCCCAATATACACGAGCAGTACTTC.

This chain joins TRBV19 and TRBJ1-1, with D uncertain. In germline, CDR1 is LNHDA, CDR2 SQIVND (reference sequence). This CDR3 is built from 12 residues. Trimming took off 6 bases at V and 9 bases at J, with 14 bases between the two ends. The DNA of the CDR3 is TGTGCCAGTAGAGGACCGACTCTTAAAGCTTTCTTT. Translation gives CASRGPTLKAFF.

The chain is built from TRBV7-3 and TRBJ2-7; D might be TRBD2 (6 bases). The CDR3 is made up of 15 amino acids. Germline CDR1 is SGHTA and CDR2 is FQGTGA. Trimming shortened V by 6 bases and J by 7 bases, and 22 bases separated the two germline ends. The CDR3 DNA follows: TGTGCCAGCAGGTCCGGGGGACTCACCGTCGGAGAGCAGTACTTC. Translating gives CASRSGGLTVGEQYF.

The chain joins TRBV5-4 to TRBJ2-5, with TRBD1 matching 10 bases. Per the germline V gene, CDR1 is SGHNT and CDR2 is YYREEE (reference sequence). V was pared by 4 bases and J by 5 bases, with 8 bases of the junction left unmatched. This CDR3 region has 15 residues. CDR3 loop: CASSQSRDRGETQYF. The DNA of the CDR3 is TGTGCCAGCAGCCAAAGCCGGGACAGGGGCGAGACCCAGTACTTC. The complete variable domain, with remaining parts taken from reference TRBV5-4 and TRBJ2-5, reads ETGVTQSPTHLIKTRGQQVTLRCSSQSGHNTVSWYQQALGQGPQFIFQYYREEENGRGNFPPRFSGLQFPNYSSELNVNALELDDSALYLCASSQSRDRGETQYFGPGTRLLVL.

This sequence joins TRBV5-1 and TRBJ2-3; D ambiguous. This CDR3 is 15 amino acids long. Germline assignment: CDR1 SGHRS and CDR2 YFSETQ. V gave up 3 bases and J gave up 4 bases, with 15 bases separating them. The CDR3: CASSSSGPGPDTQYF. The CDR3 DNA is TGCGCCAGCAGCTCCTCCGGGCCGGGTCCAGATACGCAGTATTTT.

CDR3 loop: CASSLVGGGVSETQYF. CDR3 DNA sequence: TGTGCCAGCAGCTTAGTCGGGGGGGGAGTCTCAGAGACCCAGTACTTC. The chain uses TRBV7-2 and TRBJ2-5, with 8 bases that match TRBD2. The V gene's germline CDR1 is SGHTA and CDR2 FQGNSA. This CDR3 contains 16 residues. Losses at the gene ends were 1 base for V and 4 bases for J; bases not matched to a gene: 8.

This chain joins TRBV30 and TRBJ2-1, with 7 nucleotides matching TRBD2. There are 15 residues in the CDR3. After removal of 4 bases from V and 4 bases from J, the junction contained 10 bases not matched to a gene. Per the germline V gene, CDR1 is GTSNPN and CDR2 is SVGIG (reference sequence). The CDR3 reads CAWIPRLARYNEQFF. In DNA form, the CDR3 reads TGTGCCTGGATCCCCCGACTAGCCAGATACAATGAGCAGTTCTTC.

This rearrangement joins TRBV2 to TRBJ2-3, with TRBD1 matching 9 bases. CDR1 and CDR2 from the germline V gene are SNHLY and FYNNEI. Germline trimming cut 5 bases from V and 2 bases from J; bases unmatched to any gene: 2. The CDR3 is made up of 14 amino acids. CDR3 sequence: CASSKQGATDTQYF. CDR3 DNA sequence: TGTGCCAGCAGTAAACAGGGGGCCACAGATACGCAGTATTTT.

This rearrangement joins TRBV5-1 to TRBJ2-7; D perhaps matches TRBD2 (6 bases). Deletions cut 3 bases from V and 2 bases from J, with 18 bases between. In germline, CDR1 is SGHRS, CDR2 YFSETQ. The CDR3 has 16 amino acids. CDR3 region: CASSWEPGLSAYEQYF. For the CDR3, the DNA is TGCGCCAGCAGCTGGGAACCGGGACTCTCAGCCTACGAGCAGTACTTC.

This clone showed up just once. The V and J genes are TRBV11-1 and TRBJ2-1, with 9 bases identical to TRBD1. The CDR3 extends over 18 amino acids. Trimming took 4 bases from V and 4 from J; bases not matched to a gene: 14. Germline-derived CDR1 and CDR2 are SGHAT and FQDESV (reference sequence). The CDR3 loop is CASSSWTGATTIYNEQFF. In DNA, the CDR3 is TGTGCCAGCAGCTCTTGGACAGGGGCCACAACAATTTACAATGAGCAGTTCTTC.

V gene TRBV30 combines with J gene TRBJ1-2, with a possible D match to TRBD1 (5 bases). V was clipped by 3 bases and J by 4 bases, with 6 bases between them. Per germline, CDR1 GTSNPN and CDR2 SVGIG (reference sequence). The CDR3 has 11 amino acids. The CDR3 sequence is CAWRQVYGYTF. The CDR3 DNA reads as TGTGCCTGGAGACAGGTCTATGGCTACACCTTC.

The rearrangement links TRBV28 to TRBJ2-5; D may match TRBD1 or TRBD2 (5 bases each). The DNA end is more similar to TRBJ2-7, so the J call may be wrong. The CDR3 is 11 residues long. Germline V gene sequence: CDR1 MDHEN, CDR2 SYDVKM. For the CDR3, the DNA is TGTGCCAGCAACCGGGGCCACGAGCAGTACTTC. Protein sequence: CASNRGHEQYF.

The chain uses TRBV27 and TRBJ2-4; D is possibly TRBD1 or TRBD2 (5 bases each). The germline CDR1 and CDR2 sequences are MNHEY and SMNVEV (reference sequence). The CDR3 consists of 13 residues. V was shortened by 6 bases and J by 3 bases, with 9 bases between the two germline ends. The CDR3 nucleotides read TGTGCCAGCAGCTTGGGGGTCAAAAACATTCAGTACTTC. Translating it yields CASSLGVKNIQYF.

This chain uses TRBV30 with TRBJ2-5; 13 bases align to TRBD2. Germline assignment: CDR1 GTSNPN and CDR2 SVGIG (reference sequence). The CDR3 runs to 17 residues. V trimming: 1 base; J trimming: 4 bases; junction bases outside the gene matches: 9. CDR3 bases: TGTGCCTGGAGTGGGAGGACTAGCGGGAGAAGGGGAGAGACCCAGTACTTC. This gives the protein CAWSGRTSGRRGETQYF.

V and J are TRBV7-8 and TRBJ1-1; possible D gene TRBD1, 5 bases. The CDR3 extends over 17 amino acids. The germline V gene encodes CDR1 SGHVS and CDR2 FQNEAQ. V lost 5 bases and J 3 bases, leaving 22 bases between the germline ends. The DNA for the CDR3 is TGTGCCAGCAGCCGAAATGGACGCTTAATAGGGGACACTGAAGCTTTCTTT. Its translation: CASSRNGRLIGDTEAFF.

The chain carries TRBV2 and TRBJ2-4, with 8 positions matching TRBD1. This CDR3 has 15 residues. V shed 2 bases and J 6 bases; nucleotides not matched to a gene: 6. CDR1 is SNHLY and CDR2 is FYNNEI in the germline V gene. CDR3 sequence reads: CASSESGGTGNIQYF. The CDR3 DNA sequence: TGTGCCAGCAGTGAATCAGGGGGCACTGGAAACATTCAGTACTTC.

This chain uses TRBV5-6 with TRBJ2-6, with unresolved D. V was trimmed by 3 bases and J by 2 bases, leaving 6 bases between them. Germline CDR1 is SGHDT and CDR2 is YYEEEE. This CDR3 region has 14 residues. The CDR3 DNA sequence: TGTGCCAGCAGCTCAAGGACTGGGGCCAACGTCCTGACTTTC. Translating it yields CASSSRTGANVLTF.

This rearrangement joins TRBV11-2 to TRBJ2-7; D not certain. Trimming pared 5 bases from V and 3 bases from J, leaving 8 bases between. This CDR3 region has 12 residues. CDR1 and CDR2 from the germline V gene are SGHAT and FQNNGV. In DNA, the CDR3 is TGTGCCAGCAGCACGACTCGCTACGAGCAGTACTTC. Translated, it gives CASSTTRYEQYF.

The chain links TRBV5-1 to TRBJ2-3; D is uncertain. This CDR3 region has 16 residues. Deletions cut 3 bases from V and 0 bases from J, with 14 bases between. The germline V gene encodes CDR1 SGHRS and CDR2 YFSETQ. The CDR3: CASSSLAGSSTDTQYF. Here the CDR3 DNA reads TGCGCCAGCAGCTCTCTGGCCGGTAGTAGCACAGATACGCAGTATTTT. Supplemented by reference TRBV5-1 and TRBJ2-3, the full variable domain reads KAGVTQTPRYLIKTRGQQVTLSCSPISGHRSVSWYQQTPGQGLQFLFEYFSETQRNKGNFPGRFSGRQFSNSRSEMNVSTLELGDSALYLCASSSLAGSSTDTQYFGPGTRLTVL.

The CDR3 bases are TGTGCCAGCAGCGTTGGGGTCAGGGGCCCCAGCACAGATACGCAGTATTTT. This encodes CASSVGVRGPSTDTQYF. The chain is built from TRBV7-2 and TRBJ2-3; weak D call: TRBD1 (6 bases). This CDR3 spans 17 amino acids. Germline CDR1 is SGHTA and CDR2 is FQGNSA. V lost 5 bases to trimming and J lost 0 bases, with 18 bases between them. The full variable domain, with the rest looked up from reference TRBV7-2 and TRBJ2-3, is GAGVSQSPSNKVTEKGKDVELRCDPISGHTALYWYRQSLGQGLEFLIYFQGNSAPDKSGLPSDRFSAERTGGSVSTLTIQRTQQEDSAVYLCASSVGVRGPSTDTQYFGPGTRLTVL.

V is TRBV5-4 and J is TRBJ2-1; D uncertain. CDR1 SGHNT and CDR2 YYREEE come from the germline V gene (reference sequence). V dropped 1 base and J dropped 10 bases, with 9 bases sitting between them. The CDR3 has 12 amino acids. The CDR3 here is CASSLNGREQFF. In DNA, the CDR3 is TGTGCCAGCAGCTTGAACGGCAGAGAGCAGTTCTTC.

CDR3: CASSHRAYTDTQYF. As DNA, the CDR3 is TGTGCCAGCAGCCACCGCGCCTACACAGATACGCAGTATTTT. This rearrangement joins TRBV5-6 to TRBJ2-3; D is uncertain. Germline V lookup: CDR1 SGHDT, CDR2 YYEEEE. This CDR3 region has 14 residues. V was cut by 4 bases and J by 2 bases, with 11 bases left in between.

The gene calls are TRBV27 and TRBJ2-7; perhaps D is TRBD1 or TRBD2 (5 bases each). Germline values: CDR1 MNHEY, CDR2 SMNVEV (reference sequence). V was pared by 0 bases and J by 3 bases, with 12 bases between. The CDR3 runs to 15 residues. CDR3 in amino acids: CASSLSGPILYEQYF. The CDR3 DNA is TGTGCCAGCAGTTTATCGGGACCGATACTCTACGAGCAGTACTTC.

Concerning this clone: Within the sample, other DNA sequences also encode this same CDR3. This chain uses TRBV5-1 with TRBJ2-7; no clear D gene. The germline gives CDR1 SGHRS, CDR2 YFSETQ. Trimming removed 2 bases from V and 2 bases from J, with 2 bases in between. CDR3 size: 11 residues. The CDR3 DNA sequence: TGCGCCAGCAGCTTAACCTACGAGCAGTACTTC. Its translation is CASSLTYEQYF.

J is TRBJ2-1 and V is TRBV12-5; a weak D match, TRBD2 (6 bases). V lost 1 base, J lost 5 bases, and 9 bases lay in between. Germline CDR1 is LGHNT and CDR2 is FRNRAP. This CDR3 contains 14 residues. CDR3 nucleotides: TGTGCTAGTGGTTTGGGACTAGTAGACAATGAGCAGTTCTTC. Translating it yields CASGLGLVDNEQFF.

The J gene is TRBJ2-7, the V gene TRBV15; D possibly corresponds to TRBD2 (6 bases). CDR3 length: 15 residues. The V gene's germline CDR1 is LNHNV and CDR2 YYDKDF (reference sequence). Trimming took 0 bases from V and 2 from J, leaving 11 bases between them. In DNA form, the CDR3 reads TGTGCCACCAGCAGAGATAGCGGTAGTCCCTACGAGCAGTACTTC. Translation gives CATSRDSGSPYEQYF.

The chain has TRBV7-7 and TRBJ2-2; D possibly corresponds to TRBD1 (6 bases). This CDR3 contains 15 residues. The V and J ends lost 5 bases and 4 bases respectively, with 14 bases between them. Looked up from germline, CDR1 is SSHAT and CDR2 is FNYEAQ (reference sequence). The CDR3: CASSGAGTTTGELFF. Here the CDR3 DNA reads TGTGCCAGCAGCGGTGCCGGGACAACCACCGGGGAGCTGTTTTTT.

The chain uses TRBV7-9 and TRBJ2-1, with 7 bases that match TRBD2. Germline V gene data show CDR1 as SEHNR and CDR2 as FQNEAQ (reference sequence). V was clipped by 2 bases and J by 4 bases; unmatched bases: 11. This CDR3 spans 17 amino acids. CDR3 sequence: CASSLWGRDGLYNEQFF. The CDR3 DNA reads TGTGCCAGCAGCTTATGGGGGAGGGACGGTCTGTACAATGAGCAGTTCTTC. Supplemented by reference TRBV7-9 and TRBJ2-1, the full variable domain reads DTGVSQNPRHKITKRGQNVTFRCDPISEHNRLYWYRQTLGQGPEFLTYFQNEAQLEKSRLLSDRFSAERPKGSFSTLEIQRTEQGDSAMYLCASSLWGRDGLYNEQFFGPGTRLTVL.

The V and J genes are TRBV28 and TRBJ2-7; no definite D call. The ends were cut back, 6 bases at V and 9 bases at J, with 15 bases in the middle. This CDR3 region has 12 residues. CDR1 is MDHEN and CDR2 is SYDVKM in the germline V gene. This CDR3 reads CASSLDRPRQYF. As DNA, the CDR3 is TGTGCCAGCAGCCTCGATCGCCCCAGGCAGTACTTC.

This sequence joins TRBV28 and TRBJ1-2, with 9 bases fitting TRBD1. The CDR3 runs 14 residues. V trimming: 2 bases; J trimming: 5 bases; junction bases outside the gene matches: 3. Germline CDR1 is MDHEN and CDR2 is SYDVKM. CDR3 bases: TGTGCCAGCAGTTTACTAGGGACAGGGTATGGCTACACCTTC. It translates to CASSLLGTGYGYTF.